This T cell receptor (beta chain) was sequenced in a study of naive and memory T cell subsets. A UMI-containing oligonucleotide was joined by 3' ligation to the TCR cDNA template. Whole blood, 2.5 ml, came from adult healthy volunteers. Cells were not sorted; total RNA input targeted about 1 to 1000 ng. The sample holds a few counts of this clonotype. Its antigen is not known. Four PCR rounds used nested alpha and beta constant region primers plus the SP2 primer. Alpha and beta constant region primers primed reverse transcription for blood and skin samples. TCRdb itself ran the 5' RACE reads through MiXCR, one entry per CDR3 protein. The data contain about 62,000 distinct CDR3 sequences, approximately 8.5% of them singletons. Study-wide points: Potentially, T cell activation and differentiation skew this RNA-based measurement.

J gave up 0 bases and V 1 base, and 8 bases lay outside the gene matches. CDR3 length equals 17 residues. The germline V gene encodes CDR1 SGHAT and CDR2 FQNNGV. The rearrangement uses TRBV11-2 and TRBJ1-1; 7 nucleotides agree with TRBD1. The clonotype originates from a female donor in good health. CDR3 in DNA: TGTGCCAGCAGCTTAGGGAGGGGGCGCTTCATGAACACTGAAGCTTTCTTT. The encoded protein is CASSLGRGRFMNTEAFF.